This entry lists 6 T cell receptor beta chains sequenced from one sample in a study of cytomegalovirus exposure and HLA in healthy donors. The PCR contained 60 Vbeta and 13 Jbeta primers. TCRdb's copy holds only in-frame clones and misses some; the assay was immunoSEQ multiplex PCR. This sample carries fewer than 300,000 clones, about 80% of them seen once, and the ten largest clones take 0.3% to 0.35%. The sample comprised PBMCs. The receptors were gathered from a girl aged 2 to 9 in good health and CMV-seronegative.

This chain links TRBV19 with TRBJ2-1; 11 nucleotides match TRBD2. Trimming at V came to 6 bases and at J to 7 bases, leaving 5 bases not matched to a gene. Germline V gene sequence: CDR1 LNHDA, CDR2 SQIVND (reference sequence). The CDR3 runs to 14 residues. The CDR3 region has the DNA TGTGCCAGTAGACCGCTAGCGGGAGGAAATGAGCAGTTCTTC. Protein: CASRPLAGGNEQFF.

Worth noting for this clone: This CDR3 is also generated by other DNA sequences in the sample. The chain combines TRBV10-2 with TRBJ2-1, with 13 bases matching TRBD2. The J segment lost 5 bases and the V segment lost 6 bases, leaving 1 base of the junction unmatched. CDR1 and CDR2 (germline): WSHSY, SAAADI. This CDR3 contains 14 residues. The CDR3 region is CASRLAGGHNEQFF. The DNA for the CDR3 is TGCGCCAGCAGACTAGCGGGAGGGCACAATGAGCAGTTCTTC.

DNA of the CDR3: TGTGCCAGCAAGGCAGGGGGTAAGGGTGAGCAGTTCTTC. Residues: CASKAGGKGEQFF. The genes are TRBV7-9 and TRBJ2-1; TRBD1 matches at 7 bases. This CDR3 comprises 13 residues. V shed 7 bases and J 9 bases; nucleotides not matched to a gene: 9. CDR1 SEHNR and CDR2 FQNEAQ come from the germline V gene (reference sequence).

The J gene is TRBJ2-1, the V gene TRBV2; 7 bases fit TRBD1. The germline gives CDR1 SNHLY, CDR2 FYNNEI. The CDR3 length is 15 residues. The V segment lost 5 bases and the J segment 0 bases; nucleotides outside the gene matches: 4. The CDR3 spells CASSLDRSSYNEQFF. The DNA of the CDR3 is TGTGCCAGCAGTTTGGACAGGAGCTCCTACAATGAGCAGTTCTTC.

The chain employs TRBV7-9 and TRBJ2-1; D uncertain. V dropped 8 bases and J dropped 5 bases, with 10 bases sitting between them. The CDR3 is made up of 12 amino acids. CDR1 and CDR2 from the germline V gene are SEHNR and FQNEAQ (reference sequence). In DNA form, the CDR3 reads TGTGCCAGCGGCGACACAGACAATGAGCAGTTCTTC. This sequence encodes CASGDTDNEQFF. The whole variable domain, filled in from reference TRBV7-9 and TRBJ2-1, reads DTGVSQNPRHKITKRGQNVTFRCDPISEHNRLYWYRQTLGQGPEFLTYFQNEAQLEKSRLLSDRFSAERPKGSFSTLEIQRTEQGDSAMYLCASGDTDNEQFFGPGTRLTVL.

This sequence joins TRBV10-3 and TRBJ1-3; possibly TRBD1 for D (6 bases). The germline CDR1 and CDR2 sequences are ENHRY and SYGVKD. The V end was cut by 6 bases, the J end by 0 bases, with 12 bases between. The CDR3 has 15 residues. In DNA form, the CDR3 reads TGTGCCATCAGACAACAGGGAAACTCTGGAAACACCATATATTTT. Translated, it gives CAIRQQGNSGNTIYF.